The sequence of this T cell receptor beta chain was determined in a study of OX40 agonist ivuxolimab in advanced cancers. Study as a whole: Patients received ivuxolimab, an agonistic anti-OX40 (CD134) antibody. A history of anti-PD-1, anti-PD-L1 or anti-CTLA-4 therapy was acceptable, and around 36% had some.

The timepoints at which blood was sampled were baseline, cycle 4 day 1, and cycle 7 day 1. Sequencing used immunoSEQ multiplex PCR; TCRdb keeps in-frame clones, though not all of them. Of about 80,000 clones detected, just under 95% appear once; the ten largest clones hold around 0.29%. Losses at the gene ends were 9 bases for V and 4 bases for J; bases not matched to a gene: 11. The CDR3 totals 16 residues. The germline CDR1 and CDR2 sequences are KGHSH and LQKENI. The sample in question was CD4+ or CD8+ T cells sorted from blood, obtained in a trial of the OX40 agonist ivuxolimab. This clonotype originated in an adult with an advanced solid tumor such as melanoma, head and neck, liver or kidney cancer. The V gene is TRBV18, the J gene TRBJ2-7; TRBD2 agrees at 14 bases. The CDR3 DNA follows: TGTGCCAGTTCCCCGGGACTAGCGGGGGCATTGTACGAGCAGTACTTC. Its protein is CASSPGLAGALYEQYF.